The 21 T cell receptor beta chains in this list originate from one sample, sequenced in a study of T-cell memory formation after mild COVID-19. TCRdb ran MiXCR on the 5' RACE reads and lists one entry per CDR3 protein. Of 150,000 to 200,000 distinct CDR3 sequences in the sample, 11% are singletons; the top ten hold roughly 3.8%. Sequencing input: PBMCs or a T cell subset sorted from them (not recorded which). These TCRs come from a man between 18 and 29 years old who had mild COVID-19 (a few samples of this study predate the infection). Cell type and time point are not known.

This chain uses TRBV6-2 or TRBV6-3 with TRBJ2-7; no reliable D call. This CDR3 has 14 amino acids. V was shortened by 6 bases and J by 2 bases, with 14 bases between the two germline ends. Germline V gene lookup returns CDR1 MNHEY and CDR2 SVGEGT. The CDR3 coding sequence is TGTGCCAGCAGGACAACTACCATTGCCTACGAGCAGTACTTC. This translates into CASRTTTIAYEQYF.

The chain carries TRBV29-1 and TRBJ2-7; a weak D match, TRBD2 (5 bases). The length of the CDR3 is 12 residues. Germline CDR1 SQVTM, CDR2 ANQGSEA. V was clipped by 4 bases and J by 6 bases, with 13 bases between them. The CDR3 DNA reads as TGCAGCGTTGGTCCAAATGCGGGCGAGCAGTACTTC. Translated: CSVGPNAGEQYF.

This clonotype came up many times. The genes are TRBV12-3 or TRBV12-4 and TRBJ1-5; tentative D call: TRBD1 (6 bases). V lost 6 bases to trimming and J lost 0 bases, with 12 bases between them. CDR3 length: 15 amino acids. DNA for the CDR3: TGTGCCAGCAGATCAGGGGTCTATAGCAATCAGCCCCAGCATTTT. Encoded protein: CASRSGVYSNQPQHF.

This clonotype has just a few counts. J is TRBJ2-3 and V is TRBV5-5, with D perhaps TRBD2 (6 bases). Between the trimmed V and J ends, which lost 3 bases and 4 bases, there was a span of 18 bases. The CDR3 totals 16 residues. CDR1 SGHKS and CDR2 YYEKEE come from the germline V gene (reference sequence). CDR3 sequence reads: CASSWRGLAWSDTQYF. CDR3 nucleotide sequence: TGTGCCAGCAGCTGGAGGGGCCTAGCGTGGTCAGATACGCAGTATTTT.

In this sample, this clonotype turned up a few times. V and J are TRBV5-1 and TRBJ2-7, with unresolved D. The CDR3 spans 12 residues. The germline CDR1 and CDR2 sequences are SGHRS and YFSETQ. Trimming pared 5 bases from V and 3 bases from J, leaving 9 bases between. The CDR3 nucleotides are TGCGCCAGCAGTCCGGACGACTACGAGCAGTACTTC. Encoded protein: CASSPDDYEQYF.

V and J are TRBV29-1 and TRBJ2-1; 13 bases agree with TRBD2. The J segment lost 9 bases and the V segment lost 6 bases, leaving 11 bases of the junction unmatched. CDR1 is SQVTM, CDR2 ANQGSEA, per germline. The CDR3 runs 15 residues. This CDR3 is CSVKGLAGLGGEQFF. CDR3 DNA sequence: TGCAGCGTGAAGGGACTAGCGGGGCTGGGAGGTGAGCAGTTCTTC.

The chain combines TRBV5-6 with TRBJ2-3, with D uncertain. The germline V and J ends were trimmed by 4 bases and 11 bases, with 11 bases remaining between them. CDR3 size: 11 residues. Germline V gene data show CDR1 as SGHDT and CDR2 as YYEEEE. In nucleotides, the CDR3 is TGTGCCAGCAGCCGCTTTGGTGGGCAGTATTTT. Translating gives CASSRFGGQYF.

CDR3 DNA sequence: TGTGCCAGCAGCTTAGGCGCGGGACAGATAACAGATACGCAGTATTTT. Amino acid sequence: CASSLGAGQITDTQYF. The rearrangement joins TRBV13 to TRBJ2-3; D possibly corresponds to TRBD1 (7 bases). V lost 0 bases and J 3 bases, leaving 13 bases between the germline ends. Germline V gene sequence: CDR1 PRHDT, CDR2 FYEKMQ (reference sequence). The CDR3 contains 16 residues.

This chain links TRBV7-9 with TRBJ2-7, with 9 bases matching TRBD1. The ends lost 4 bases at V and 6 bases at J; junction bases unmatched: 4. The germline V gene has CDR1 SEHNR and CDR2 FQNEAQ (reference sequence). The CDR3 is made up of 13 amino acids. CDR3 nucleotides: TGTGCCAGCAGCTCCGGGACAGGGACCGAGCAGTACGTC. Translation: CASSSGTGTEQYV.

This clonotype was counted only a few times. The chain links TRBV7-3 to TRBJ2-1; 10 positions agree with TRBD2. V was clipped by 5 bases and J by 4 bases; unmatched bases: 5. CDR1 is SGHTA and CDR2 is FQGTGA in the germline V gene. The CDR3 sequence is 15 residues long. The CDR3 DNA reads as TGTGCCAGCAGCACCGGGACTAGCGATTACAATGAGCAGTTCTTC. It yields the protein CASSTGTSDYNEQFF.

This clonotype was counted at least ten times. The rearrangement joins TRBV27 to TRBJ1-6, with D hard to call. The germline gives CDR1 MNHEY, CDR2 SMNVEV (reference sequence). CDR3 length: 14 residues. V was cut by 5 bases and J by 3 bases, with 8 bases left in between. The CDR3 loop reads CASSEGYYNSPLHF. The CDR3 DNA is TGTGCCAGCAGTGAGGGCTACTATAATTCACCCCTCCACTTT.

Here the CDR3 reads CASSLVSGSRYTEAFF. The CDR3 nucleotides read TGTGCCAGCAGCTTAGTGTCAGGCAGTAGGTACACTGAAGCTTTCTTT. The rearrangement joins TRBV7-6 to TRBJ1-1; D gene uncertain. V was trimmed by 1 base and J by 3 bases, leaving 15 bases between them. This CDR3 contains 16 residues. Germline CDR1 reads SGHVS; CDR2 reads FNYEAQ.

This clonotype occurred many times. The rearrangement joins TRBV27 to TRBJ1-4; TRBD1 matches 7 bases. The germline gives CDR1 MNHEY, CDR2 SMNVEV (reference sequence). V lost 6 bases and J lost 8; bases outside the gene matches: 12. The length of the CDR3 is 15 residues. DNA for the CDR3: TGTGCCAGCAGCCAGCAGGGACAGAGGGGGGAAAAACTGTTTTTT. The encoded protein is CASSQQGQRGEKLFF. The variable domain in full, with the rest retrieved from reference TRBV27 and TRBJ1-4, is EAQVTQNPRYLITVTGKKLTVTCSQNMNHEYMSWYRQDPGLGLRQIYYSMNVEVTDKGDVPEGYKVSRKEKRNFPLILESPSPNQTSLYFCASSQQGQRGEKLFFGSGTQLSVL.

The chain uses TRBV10-1 and TRBJ2-1; TRBD1 agrees at 7 bases. CDR3 length equals 15 residues. CDR1 and CDR2 from the germline V gene are WNHNN and SYGVQD (reference sequence). The V and J ends lost 4 bases and 1 base, in that order; junction bases with no gene match: 4. The CDR3 bases are TGCGCCAGCAGTGGACAGGGAGTATCCTACAATGAGCAGTTCTTC. This sequence encodes CASSGQGVSYNEQFF.

In its sample, this clonotype was seen a few times. The V call is TRBV7-3, the J call TRBJ2-2, with a weak D call TRBD1 (6 bases). V was clipped by 4 bases and J by 3 bases, with 9 bases between them. In germline, CDR1 is SGHTA, CDR2 FQGTGA. The CDR3 is made up of 14 amino acids. The CDR3 spells CASSSTGYTGELFF. The CDR3 region has the DNA TGTGCCAGCAGCTCAACAGGGTACACCGGGGAGCTGTTTTTT.

The rearrangement links TRBV20-1 to TRBJ2-7; 8 bases match TRBD1. This CDR3 has 15 residues. The V gene's germline CDR1 is DFQATT and CDR2 SNEGSKA (reference sequence). After removal of 4 bases from V and 5 bases from J, the junction contained 13 bases not matched to a gene. The CDR3 bases are TGCAGTGCTACTCGGACAGGGTCATCTCCAGACGAGCAGTACTTC. Its translation is CSATRTGSSPDEQYF.

This clonotype was recorded many times. The genes are TRBV5-1 and TRBJ2-2, with D possibly being TRBD1 or TRBD2 (5 bases each). The V end was cut by 0 bases, the J end by 3 bases, with 9 bases between. Germline V gene data show CDR1 as SGHRS and CDR2 as YFSETQ. The CDR3 runs 15 residues. Here the CDR3 DNA reads TGCGCCAGCAGCTTGGCGGGACCAGACACCGGGGAGCTGTTTTTT. It is translated as CASSLAGPDTGELFF.

The table lists this clonotype with many counts. This chain links TRBV7-2 with TRBJ2-1; no firm D call. The CDR3 is made up of 11 amino acids. Germline assignment: CDR1 SGHTA and CDR2 FQGNSA. Between the trimmed V and J ends, which lost 5 bases and 9 bases, there was a span of 8 bases. The DNA of the CDR3 is TGTGCCAGCAGCGTAGTGGGTGAGCAGTTCTTC. It encodes CASSVVGEQFF.

This clonotype showed up many times. The gene calls are TRBV7-2 and TRBJ2-5, with TRBD2 matching over 13 bases. The germline CDR1 and CDR2 sequences are SGHTA and FQGNSA. The CDR3 length is 16 residues. V dropped 1 base and J dropped 2; count of bases not matched to a gene: 1. CDR3 coding DNA: TGTGCCAGCAGCTTAGGACTAGCGGGGGGTCAAGAGACCCAGTACTTC. Translated, it gives CASSLGLAGGQETQYF.

This clonotype was counted a few times. The genes are TRBV6-2 or TRBV6-3 and TRBJ2-5; weak D call: TRBD2 (5 bases). Trimming removed 4 bases from V and 5 bases from J, with 8 bases in between. Germline lookup yields CDR1 MNHEY and CDR2 SVGEGT. CDR3 length equals 12 residues. The CDR3: CASSSGFETQYF. The CDR3 nucleotides read TGTGCCAGCAGTTCGGGGTTTGAGACCCAGTACTTC.

This clonotype occurred many times. The chain carries TRBV5-6 and TRBJ2-7; TRBD1 agrees at 8 bases. The CDR3 is 12 amino acids. V trimming: 4 bases; J trimming: 11 bases; junction bases outside the gene matches: 8. In germline, CDR1 is SGHDT, CDR2 YYEEEE. The chain's CDR3 is CASSLTGGVEYV. DNA of the CDR3: TGTGCCAGCAGCCTCACAGGGGGTGTAGAGTACGTC.